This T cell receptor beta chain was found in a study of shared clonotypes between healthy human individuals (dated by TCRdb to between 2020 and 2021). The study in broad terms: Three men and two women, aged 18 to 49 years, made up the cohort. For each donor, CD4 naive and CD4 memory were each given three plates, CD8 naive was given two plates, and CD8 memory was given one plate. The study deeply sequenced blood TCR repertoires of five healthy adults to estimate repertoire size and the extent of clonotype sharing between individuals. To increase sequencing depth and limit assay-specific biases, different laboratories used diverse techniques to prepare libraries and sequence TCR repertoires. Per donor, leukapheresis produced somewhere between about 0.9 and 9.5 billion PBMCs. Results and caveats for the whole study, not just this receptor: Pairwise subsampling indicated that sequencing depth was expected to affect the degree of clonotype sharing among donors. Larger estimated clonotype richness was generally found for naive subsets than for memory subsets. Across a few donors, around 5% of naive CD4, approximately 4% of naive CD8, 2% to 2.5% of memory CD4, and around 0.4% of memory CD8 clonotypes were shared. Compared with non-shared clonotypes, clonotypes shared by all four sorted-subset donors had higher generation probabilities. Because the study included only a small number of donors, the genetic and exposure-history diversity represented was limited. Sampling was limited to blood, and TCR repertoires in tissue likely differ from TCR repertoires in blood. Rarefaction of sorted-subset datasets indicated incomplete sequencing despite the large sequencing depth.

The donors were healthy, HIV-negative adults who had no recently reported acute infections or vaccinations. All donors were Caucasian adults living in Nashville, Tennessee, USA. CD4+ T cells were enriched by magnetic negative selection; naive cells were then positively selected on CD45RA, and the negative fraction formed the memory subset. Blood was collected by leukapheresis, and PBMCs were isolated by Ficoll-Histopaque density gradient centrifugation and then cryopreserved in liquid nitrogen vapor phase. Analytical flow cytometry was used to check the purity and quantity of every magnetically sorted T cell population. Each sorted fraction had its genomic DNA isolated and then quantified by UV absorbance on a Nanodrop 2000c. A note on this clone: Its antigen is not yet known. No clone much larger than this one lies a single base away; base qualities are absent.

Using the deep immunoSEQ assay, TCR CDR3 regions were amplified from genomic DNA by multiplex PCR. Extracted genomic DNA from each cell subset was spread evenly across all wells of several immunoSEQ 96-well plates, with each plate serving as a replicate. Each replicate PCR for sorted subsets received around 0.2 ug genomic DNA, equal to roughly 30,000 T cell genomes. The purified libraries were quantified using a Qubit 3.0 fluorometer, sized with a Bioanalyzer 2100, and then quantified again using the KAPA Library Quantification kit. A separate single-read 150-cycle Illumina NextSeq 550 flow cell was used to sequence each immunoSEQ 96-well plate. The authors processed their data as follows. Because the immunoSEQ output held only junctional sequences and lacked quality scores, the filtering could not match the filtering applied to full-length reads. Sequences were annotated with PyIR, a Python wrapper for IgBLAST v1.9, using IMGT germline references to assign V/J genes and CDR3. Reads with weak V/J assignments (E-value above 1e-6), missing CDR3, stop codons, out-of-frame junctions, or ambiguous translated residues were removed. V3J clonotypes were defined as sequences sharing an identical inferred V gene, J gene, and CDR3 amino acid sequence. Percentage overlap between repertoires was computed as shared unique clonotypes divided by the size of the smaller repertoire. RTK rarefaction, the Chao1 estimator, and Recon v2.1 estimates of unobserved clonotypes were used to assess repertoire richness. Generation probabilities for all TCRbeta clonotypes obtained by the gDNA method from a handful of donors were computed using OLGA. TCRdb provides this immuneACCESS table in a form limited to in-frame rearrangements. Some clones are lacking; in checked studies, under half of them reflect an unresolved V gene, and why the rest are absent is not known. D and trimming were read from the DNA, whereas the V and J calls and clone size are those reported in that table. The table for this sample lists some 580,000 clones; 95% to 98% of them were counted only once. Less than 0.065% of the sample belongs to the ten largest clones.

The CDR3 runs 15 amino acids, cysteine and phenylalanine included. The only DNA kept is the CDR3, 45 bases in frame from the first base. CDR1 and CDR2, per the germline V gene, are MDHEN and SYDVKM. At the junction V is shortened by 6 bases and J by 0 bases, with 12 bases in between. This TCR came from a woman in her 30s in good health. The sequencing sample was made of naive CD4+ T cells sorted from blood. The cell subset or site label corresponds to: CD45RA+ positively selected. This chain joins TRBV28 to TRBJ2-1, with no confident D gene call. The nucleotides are TGTGCCAGCAGCGTTAGGGCTATCTCCTACAATGAGCAGTTCTTC. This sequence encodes CASSVRAISYNEQFF.